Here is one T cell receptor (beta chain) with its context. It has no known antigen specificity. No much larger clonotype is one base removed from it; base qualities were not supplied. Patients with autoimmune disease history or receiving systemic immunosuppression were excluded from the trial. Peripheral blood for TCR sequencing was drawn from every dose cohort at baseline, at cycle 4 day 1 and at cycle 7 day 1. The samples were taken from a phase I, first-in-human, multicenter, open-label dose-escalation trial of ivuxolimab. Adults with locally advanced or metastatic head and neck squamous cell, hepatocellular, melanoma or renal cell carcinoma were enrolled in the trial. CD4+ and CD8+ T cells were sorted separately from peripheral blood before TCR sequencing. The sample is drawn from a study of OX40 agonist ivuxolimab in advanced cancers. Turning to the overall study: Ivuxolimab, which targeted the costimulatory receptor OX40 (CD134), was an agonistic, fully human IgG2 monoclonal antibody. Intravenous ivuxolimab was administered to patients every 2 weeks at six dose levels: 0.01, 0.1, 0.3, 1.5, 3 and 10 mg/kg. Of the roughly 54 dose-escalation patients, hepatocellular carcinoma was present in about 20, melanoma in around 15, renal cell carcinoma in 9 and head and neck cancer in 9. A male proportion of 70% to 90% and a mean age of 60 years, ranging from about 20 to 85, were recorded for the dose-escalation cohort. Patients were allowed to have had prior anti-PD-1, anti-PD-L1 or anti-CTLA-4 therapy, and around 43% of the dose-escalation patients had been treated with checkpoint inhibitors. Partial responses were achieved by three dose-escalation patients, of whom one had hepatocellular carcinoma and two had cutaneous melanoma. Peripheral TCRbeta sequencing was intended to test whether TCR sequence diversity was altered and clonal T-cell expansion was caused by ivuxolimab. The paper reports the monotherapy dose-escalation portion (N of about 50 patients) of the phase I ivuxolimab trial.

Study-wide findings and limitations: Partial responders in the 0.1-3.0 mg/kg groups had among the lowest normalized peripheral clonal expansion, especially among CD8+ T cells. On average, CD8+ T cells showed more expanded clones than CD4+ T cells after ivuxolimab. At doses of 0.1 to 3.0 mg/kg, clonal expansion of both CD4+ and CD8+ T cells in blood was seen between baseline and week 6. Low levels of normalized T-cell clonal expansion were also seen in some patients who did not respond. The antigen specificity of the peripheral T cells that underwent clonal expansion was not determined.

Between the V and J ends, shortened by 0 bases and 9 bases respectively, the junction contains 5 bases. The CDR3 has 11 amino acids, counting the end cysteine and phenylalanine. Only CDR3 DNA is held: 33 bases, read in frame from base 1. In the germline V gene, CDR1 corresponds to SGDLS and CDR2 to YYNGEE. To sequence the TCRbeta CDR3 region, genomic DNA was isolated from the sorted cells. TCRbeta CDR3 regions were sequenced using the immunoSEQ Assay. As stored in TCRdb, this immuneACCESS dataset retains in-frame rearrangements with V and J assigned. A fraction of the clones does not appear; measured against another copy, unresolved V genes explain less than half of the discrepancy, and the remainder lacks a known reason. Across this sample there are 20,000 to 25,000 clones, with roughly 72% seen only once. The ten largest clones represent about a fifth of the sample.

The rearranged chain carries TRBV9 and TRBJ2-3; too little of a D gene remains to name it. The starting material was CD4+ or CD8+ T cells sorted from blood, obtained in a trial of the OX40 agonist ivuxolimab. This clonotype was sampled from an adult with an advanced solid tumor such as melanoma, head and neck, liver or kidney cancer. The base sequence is TGTGCCAGCAGCGTAGATAGAACGCAGTATTTT. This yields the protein CASSVDRTQYF.